Shown below are 8 T cell receptor beta chains from a single sample sequenced in a study of molecular identifiers for immune sequencing clone quantification. In TCRdb, the PCR reads were re-called with MiXCR into one record per CDR3 protein. The sample contains hundreds of thousands of distinct CDR3 sequences, approximately 24% of which appear only once. The sequenced sample consisted of naive CD8+ T cells from blood, with Jurkat cell RNA spiked in. Subset described: FACS-sorted CD8+CD4-CCR7+CD45RA+ naive T cells. The receptors come from a human donor in good health. Some libraries in this study had Jurkat cell RNA spiked in.

This clonotype was seen ten or more times. The V gene is TRBV12-3 or TRBV12-4, the J gene TRBJ1-6, with D perhaps TRBD1 (6 bases). The CDR3 is 13 amino acids. The germline V and J ends were trimmed by 10 bases and 9 bases, with 16 bases remaining between them. The CDR3: CATKQGSGSPLHF. Written as DNA, the CDR3 is TGTGCCACGAAACAGGGATCTGGTTCACCCCTCCACTTT.

Concerning this clonotype itself: A much larger clone is a single base away; this may be a read error. The rearrangement uses TRBV29-1 and TRBJ1-2; possible D gene TRBD1, 6 bases. The V end was cut by 1 base, the J end by 10 bases, with 19 bases between. Germline V CDR1 and CDR2: SQVTM, ANQGSEA. The CDR3 has 14 residues. The CDR3, as DNA: TGCAGCGTTGAAGGAAGGGTACAGGGCAGTGACTACACCTTC. Its translation is CSVEGRVQGSDYTF.

Worth noting for this clonotype: One base away lies a much larger clone, so this may be a sequencing read error. Because the CDR3 is missing its conserved closing phenylalanine or tryptophan, this is likely a read error. The rearrangement links TRBV28 to TRBJ2-7; 7 bases line up with TRBD2. The CDR3 is 11 residues long. V lost 8 bases, J lost 5 bases, and 3 bases stayed unmatched. CDR1 is MDHEN and CDR2 is SYDVKM in the germline V gene. This CDR3 reads CASQGGHEQYS. In DNA, the CDR3 is TGTGCCAGCCAGGGAGGGCACGAGCAGTACTCC.

There are a few counts of this clonotype. This chain links TRBV14 with TRBJ2-5; the D is unclear. Germline CDR1 is SGHDN and CDR2 is FVKESK. CDR3 length: 12 residues. V lost 1 base, J lost 10 bases, and 10 bases lay in between. For the CDR3, the DNA is TGTGCCAGCAGCCAAGTAAGGGCACGCCAGTACTTC. Protein: CASSQVRARQYF.

A remark on this clonotype: One base away lies a much larger clone, so this may be a sequencing read error. V usage is TRBV7-9 and J usage is TRBJ2-3; D ambiguous. CDR1 and CDR2 (germline): SEHNR, FQNEAQ (reference sequence). CDR3 length equals 14 residues. CDR3 sequence reads: CASSPPADRDAQYF. The CDR3 DNA is TGTGCCAGCAGCCCACCGGCAGACCGAGATGCGCAGTATTTT.

This clonotype was counted many times. Germline is not matched at one junction end, which may reflect a read error. CDR3 residues: CATSSTSGSYQETQYF. The DNA of the CDR3 is TGTGCCACAAGCAGCACTAGCGGAAGCTACCAAGAGACCCAGTACTTC. The chain is built from TRBV15 and TRBJ2-5; TRBD2 matches at 8 bases. The length of the CDR3 is 16 residues. Per germline, CDR1 LNHNV and CDR2 YYDKDF (reference sequence).

This clonotype has more than one count but fewer than ten. The CDR3 reads CASSEGTRLTYEQYF. CDR3 DNA: TGTGCCAGCAGTGAGGGCACAAGATTAACCTACGAGCAGTACTTC. V gene TRBV2 combines with J gene TRBJ2-7, with D uncertain. V dropped 3 bases and J dropped 2 bases, with 14 bases sitting between them. CDR3 length: 15 residues. Germline values: CDR1 SNHLY, CDR2 FYNNEI.

Concerning this clonotype: Being one base from a much bigger clone, this may be a read error. V usage is TRBV25-1 and J usage is TRBJ2-7; D is possibly TRBD1 or TRBD2 (6 bases each). The CDR3 runs 13 residues. Trimming took 3 bases from V and 11 from J, leaving 17 bases between them. Germline loops: CDR1 MGHDK, CDR2 SYGVNS. The CDR3 region has the DNA TGTGCCAGCAGTGACACAGGCCCAAGGGGGGAGTACTTC. Its protein is CASSDTGPRGEYF.